This T cell receptor beta chain comes out of a study of T cells in Graves' hyperthyroidism and ophthalmopathy (dated by TCRdb to the late 2010s). Regarding the research as a whole: Peripheral blood samples were taken at initial diagnosis, before any treatment was given. To identify distinguishing TCR V-J signatures, a discovery cohort of about 100 patients was used, comprising 40 to 45 with Graves' ophthalmopathy and 55 to 65 with stable Graves' hyperthyroidism. Prospective prediction of ophthalmopathy was tested in an independent validation cohort of under 20 hyperthyroidism patients and around 16 patients who later progressed to ophthalmopathy. The roughly 94 discovery patients were randomly divided into training and test sets at a 7:3 ratio. Thyroid tissue and blood T-cell repertoires from more than five Graves' hyperthyroidism patients were also compared in the study. After sampling, hyperthyroidism patients received methimazole starting at 30 mg daily, and ophthalmopathy patients received high-dose intravenous methylprednisolone. The paper describes TCR Vbeta CDR3 sequencing of about 140 peripheral blood samples, made up of roughly 45 ophthalmopathy patients, 70 to 75 hyperthyroidism patients and roughly 17 progressor patients. Beyond this particular receptor, the publication reports: Most expanded thyroid clonotypes (frequency above 0.001) were also found in blood, which suggests that blood repertoires may mirror thyroid immune responses. During validation, the model predicted progression to ophthalmopathy a median of roughly 7.1 months ahead of onset, with around 71% sensitivity and 72% to 80% specificity. A model built on a 13 V-J signature distinguished ophthalmopathy from stable hyperthyroidism, reaching about 89% sensitivity and 81.08% specificity in cross-validation and 80%/75% in testing. Sample size was not statistically predetermined, and investigators were not blinded to group allocation.

V and J lose 7 bases and 2 bases, and a span of 8 bases separates them. The CDR3 goes from the cysteine to the phenylalanine over 13 residues. Of all the DNA, just the CDR3 is kept, 39 bases in frame from base 1. The germline V gene (reference sequence) sets CDR1 to LNHDA and CDR2 to SQIVND. The table lists this clonotype with a few counts. No cognate antigen has been identified for it. The input lacks base qualities; no much larger clone sits a single base away. Amplification of TCR beta CDR3 regions was carried out from RNA transcripts. A first-round RT-PCR of the TCR CDR3 used the HTBI primer set with the Qiagen OneStep RT-PCR kit. The libraries were constructed in a second round of multiplex PCR and then size-selected and purified. Sequencing of the libraries was done on an Illumina HiSeq2000 using paired-end 100 bp reads. Per the original workflow: SOAPnuke was used to process the raw data, removing reads that contained adapters or uncalled bases, had a mean Phred below 15, or lacked an exact match to the constant primer or identifier. COPE v1.2.5 was used to merge the high-quality paired reads, and each unique nucleotide sequence was defined as a clonotype. MiTCR v1.1 was used to align clonotypes to the IMGT TRBV, TRBD and TRBJ reference segments. The analysis was restricted to V-J combinations with a frequency above 0.0001, which together covered 99% to 99.2% of the repertoires. A TCS score was defined as the ratio between F50 (clonal expansion) and ExV (chaos), using BLOSUM62-based TCRdist between CDR3 peptides within each V-J. Welch's t-statistics and random forest reduced roughly 540 V-J features to some 14, which were used in a naive Bayes classifier (R e1071). The raw public data were reprocessed by TCRdb itself: fastp quality trimming at Q25, MiXCR clonotype calling, in-frame beta chains only. Each entry is one CDR3 protein sequence, shown with its most common DNA and genes. What appears here as the V and J calls and clone size reflects TCRdb's work, not the paper's. In all, the sample holds around 300,000 distinct CDR3 sequences, and around 15% of those were seen once. Of the sample, around 8% falls within the top ten clones.

Stable Graves' hyperthyroidism was defined as no progression to ophthalmopathy during 18 months of follow-up. Hyperthyroidism patients were newly diagnosed, with disease duration under 2 months, and aged 18 to 65 years. Exclusion was applied to patients with uncontrolled infections, other autoimmune diseases, pregnancy or lactation. Clinical symptoms, serum thyroxine and TRAb, thyroid ultrasound, and orbital computed tomography formed the basis for the diagnoses. PBMCs were separated from around 9.1 ml of fresh peripheral blood using Ficoll-Paque density gradient centrifugation. Total RNA was extracted with Trizol reagent, and quality was checked on an Agilent 2100 Bioanalyzer.

The chain joins TRBV19 to TRBJ2-2, with no D gene named confidently. What was sequenced was blood. The origin of this receptor is a woman aged 40 to 50 with Graves' hyperthyroidism. CDR3 reads: CASKSFNTGELFF. Read as DNA, the sequence is TGTGCCAGTAAAAGCTTTAACACCGGGGAGCTGTTTTTT.